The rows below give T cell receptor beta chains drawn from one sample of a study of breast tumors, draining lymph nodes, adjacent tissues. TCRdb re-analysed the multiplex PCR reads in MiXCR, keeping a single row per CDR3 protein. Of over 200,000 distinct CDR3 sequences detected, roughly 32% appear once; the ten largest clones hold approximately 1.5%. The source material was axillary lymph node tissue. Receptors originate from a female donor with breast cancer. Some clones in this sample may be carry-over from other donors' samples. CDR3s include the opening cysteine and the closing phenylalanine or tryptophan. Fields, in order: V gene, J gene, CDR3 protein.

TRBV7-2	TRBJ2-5	CASSLGLAGGQETQYF
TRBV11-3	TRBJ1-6	CASTRTGRNSPLHF
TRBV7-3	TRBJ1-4	CASTSGRGDEKLFF
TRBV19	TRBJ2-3	CASSIESTDTQYF
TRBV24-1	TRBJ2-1	CATSDSLAGFQVEQFF
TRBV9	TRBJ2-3	CASTPSSTDTQYF
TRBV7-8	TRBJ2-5	CASTKDRVETQYF
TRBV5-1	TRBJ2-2	CASSLAYKNTGELFF
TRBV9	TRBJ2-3	CASSVGTGRADTQYF
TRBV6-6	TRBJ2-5	CASSYSLIRGASQETQYF
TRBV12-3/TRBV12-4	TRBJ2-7	CASSFGTGAYEQYF
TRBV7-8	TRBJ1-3	CASSLGDTIYF
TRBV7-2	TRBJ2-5	CASSRSGRQETQYF
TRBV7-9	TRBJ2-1	CASSFGGTDTQFF
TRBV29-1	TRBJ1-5	CSVWGDKTQRQHF